This TCR beta chain was captured in a study of T-cell memory formation after mild COVID-19. The study's findings and limits: For second-wave clones that peaked at day 37, SARS-CoV-2 specificity went unverified. Pre-infection memory already had some responding clones, implying cross-reactive memory joined.

TCR alpha and TCR beta cDNA libraries carrying sample barcodes and UMIs were produced by 5'RACE using constant-segment primers. One entry per CDR3 protein results from TCRdb running MiXCR on the 5' RACE reads. The data hold about 560,000 distinct CDR3 sequences, with approximately 15% observed a single time. Remarks on this clonotype: Its matching antigen is unknown.

The sequence derives from an adult woman who had mild COVID-19 (a few samples of this study predate the infection). Cell type and time point are not known. Sequencing was done on a sample of PBMCs or a T cell subset sorted from them (not recorded which).

CDR3 protein: CASSQEPGDLTSPLHF. As DNA, the CDR3 is TGTGCCAGCAGCCAAGAGCCAGGGGACCTCACCTCACCCCTCCACTTT. V is TRBV4-2 and J is TRBJ1-6; perhaps TRBD1 as D (6 bases). The germline V gene encodes CDR1 LGHNA and CDR2 YNFKEQ. V lost 0 bases and J 10 bases, leaving 16 bases between the germline ends. CDR3 size: 16 residues.